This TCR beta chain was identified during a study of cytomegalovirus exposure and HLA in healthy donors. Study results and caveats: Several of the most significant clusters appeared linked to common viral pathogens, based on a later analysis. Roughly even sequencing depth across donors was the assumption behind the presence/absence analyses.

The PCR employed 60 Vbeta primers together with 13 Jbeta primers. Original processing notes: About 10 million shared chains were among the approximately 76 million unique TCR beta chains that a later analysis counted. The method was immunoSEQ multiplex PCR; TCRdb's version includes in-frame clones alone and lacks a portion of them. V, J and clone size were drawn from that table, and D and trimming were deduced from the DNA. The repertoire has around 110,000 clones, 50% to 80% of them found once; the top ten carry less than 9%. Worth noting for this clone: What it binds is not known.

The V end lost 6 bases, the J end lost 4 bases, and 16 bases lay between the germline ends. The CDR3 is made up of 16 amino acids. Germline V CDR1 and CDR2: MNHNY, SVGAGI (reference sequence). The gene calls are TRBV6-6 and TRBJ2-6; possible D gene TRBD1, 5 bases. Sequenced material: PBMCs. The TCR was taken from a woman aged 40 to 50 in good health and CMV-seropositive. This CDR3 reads CASRTGLKAGANVLTF. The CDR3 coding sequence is TGTGCCAGCAGAACAGGCCTGAAGGCGGGGGCCAACGTCCTGACTTTC.